This entry is about one T cell receptor beta chain. Its target antigen remains unknown. No quality values exist for individual bases; no much larger clone is one base distant. Sequencing was performed on an Illumina HiSeq 1500. Starting from the raw public reads, TCRdb applied fastp trimming at Q25, assembled clones with MiXCR and retained in-frame beta chains. Merged by CDR3 protein, the rows form single entries marked with the most common genes and DNA. In all, the sample holds about 530,000 distinct CDR3 sequences, and about 25% of those were seen once. Of the sample, under 15% falls within the top ten clones. The sample is drawn from a study of T cell repertoires in cytomegalovirus infection (dated by TCRdb to about 2019). Turning to the overall study: The HLA type of each donor mattered for the analysis, because public TCR beta signatures pointed to carriage of CMV infection along with the matching HLA type.

The CDR3 spans 16 residues, from the cysteine through the phenylalanine. The entry retains the CDR3 DNA only, 48 bases that are in frame from base 1. Cut back by 2 bases and 4 bases, the V and J ends lie 15 bases apart. Based on the germline V gene (reference sequence), the CDR1 and CDR2 sequences are SEHNR and FQNEAQ. General conclusions and limits of the study: The ex vivo response was dominated by HLA-C-restricted CMV-specific TCR beta clonotypes, which also provided the single most frequent clonotype in two of eight donors. Cumulative frequency of public TCR beta family members discriminated carriers of CMV infection plus the relevant HLA type in this cohort and an independent approximately 400-donor cohort.

Recombination connected TRBV7-9 to TRBJ2-1; the D gene could be either TRBD1 or TRBD2, each agreeing at 6 bases. Specimen: PBMCs. The clonotype originates from a human donor in good health (CMV status not recorded). Some clones in this sample may be carry-over from other donors' samples. The DNA sequence is given as TGTGCCAGCAGCTTAAGAGGAGGGGGAGGTTACAATGAGCAGTTCTTC. Its translation is CASSLRGGGGYNEQFF. Full variable domain (CDR3 extended with the reference TRBV7-9 and TRBJ2-1 proteins): DTGVSQNPRHKITKRGQNVTFRCDPISEHNRLYWYRQTLGQGPEFLTYFQNEAQLEKSRLLSDRFSAERPKGSFSTLEIQRTEQGDSAMYLCASSLRGGGGYNEQFFGPGTRLTVL.